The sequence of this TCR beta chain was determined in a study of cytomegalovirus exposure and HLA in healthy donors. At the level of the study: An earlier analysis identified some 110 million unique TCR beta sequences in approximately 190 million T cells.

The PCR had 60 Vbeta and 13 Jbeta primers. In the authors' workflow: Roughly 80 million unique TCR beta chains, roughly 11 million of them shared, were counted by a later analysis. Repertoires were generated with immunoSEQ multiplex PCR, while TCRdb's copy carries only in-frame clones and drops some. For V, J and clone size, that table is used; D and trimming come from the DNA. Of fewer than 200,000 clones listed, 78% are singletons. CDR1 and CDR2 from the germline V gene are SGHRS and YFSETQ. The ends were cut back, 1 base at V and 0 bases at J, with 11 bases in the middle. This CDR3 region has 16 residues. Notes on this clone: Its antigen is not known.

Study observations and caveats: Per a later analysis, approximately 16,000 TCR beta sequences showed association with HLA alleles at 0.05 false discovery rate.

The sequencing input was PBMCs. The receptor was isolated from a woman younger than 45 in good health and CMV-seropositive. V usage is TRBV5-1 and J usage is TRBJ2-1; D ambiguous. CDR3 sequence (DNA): TGCGCCAGCAGCTTGCCGAAACTGAGCTCCTACAATGAGCAGTTCTTC. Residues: CASSLPKLSSYNEQFF.